The 30 T cell receptor beta chains given below trace back to one sample, sequenced in a study of regulatory T cells in long-lasting Graves disease. Time point denoted: persistent/refractory GD, antithyroid drugs over 5 years with positive TRAb. RNA isolated from PBMCs was used to make the TCR library. Both iRepertoire HTBI primers and Arm-PCR of CDR3 regions were used to build the TCR beta libraries. TCRdb fed the multiplex PCR reads into MiXCR, producing one record per CDR3 protein. The sample consists of approximately 440,000 distinct CDR3 sequences, 23% of them appearing once. Sequences were derived from peripheral blood mononuclear cells (PBMCs), sampled when the disease was refractory, from a patient treated with antithyroid drugs. The receptors shown here come from a female donor with Graves disease.

This clonotype was counted many times. This chain connects TRBV30 to TRBJ1-2, with D perhaps TRBD1 (5 bases). The CDR3 loop spans 13 amino acids. Per germline, CDR1 GTSNPN and CDR2 SVGIG (reference sequence). V shed 2 bases and J shed 6 bases, with 13 bases lying between them. The DNA of the CDR3 is TGTGCCTGGAGTATGACAGTGGAAGATGGCTACACCTTC. The encoded protein is CAWSMTVEDGYTF.

The genes are TRBV20-1 and TRBJ2-3; D gene ambiguous. Deletions cut 2 bases from V and 4 bases from J, with 10 bases between. There are 13 residues in the CDR3. Germline CDR1 reads DFQATT; CDR2 reads SNEGSKA (reference sequence). The CDR3 DNA reads TGCAGTGCTAGATCCCCCGCAGCAGATACGCAGTATTTT. Residues: CSARSPAADTQYF.

The chain is built from TRBV29-1 and TRBJ2-7; 9 positions agree with TRBD1. CDR3 size: 14 residues. Trimming cost V 6 bases and J 0 bases; bases outside gene matches: 6. CDR1 and CDR2 from the germline V gene are SQVTM and ANQGSEA. In nucleotides, the CDR3 is TGCAGCGTGGCTCGACAGGGGGGCTCCTACGAGCAGTACTTC. As protein: CSVARQGGSYEQYF.

This clonotype has only a few counts. The chain carries TRBV6-1 and TRBJ2-7; D gene unclear. Germline V lookup: CDR1 MNHNS, CDR2 SASEGT. This CDR3 region has 14 residues. V lost 8 bases to trimming and J lost 3 bases, with 17 bases between them. This chain's CDR3 is CASGDLAVHYEQYF. The CDR3 DNA follows: TGTGCCAGCGGAGATCTTGCAGTGCACTACGAGCAGTACTTC.

The rearrangement links TRBV5-6 to TRBJ2-4, with 7 nucleotides matching TRBD2. Germline CDR1 SGHDT, CDR2 YYEEEE. V lost 4 bases, J lost 14 bases, and 6 bases stayed unmatched. This CDR3 contains 11 residues. The CDR3 coding sequence is TGTGCCAGCAGCGAAGGGACTACGGAGTACTTC. Translated, it gives CASSEGTTEYF.

This clonotype was seen at least ten times. This chain links TRBV13 with TRBJ1-1; weak D call: TRBD1 (5 bases). V lost 8 bases, J lost 2 bases, and 18 bases lay in between. The germline V gene encodes CDR1 PRHDT and CDR2 FYEKMQ (reference sequence). There are 15 residues in the CDR3. For the CDR3, the DNA is TGTGCCAGCTCCCCCCCCCCCAGGGCTAACACTGAAGCTTTCTTT. Its protein is CASSPPPRANTEAFF.

The chain couples TRBV6-4 to TRBJ1-1; D remains unclear. V was trimmed by 0 bases and J by 1 base, leaving 6 bases between them. CDR1 and CDR2 from the germline V gene are MRHNA and SNTAGT. This CDR3 is built from 14 residues. The CDR3 here is CASSDSNRNTEAFF. As DNA, the CDR3 is TGTGCCAGCAGTGACTCGAATAGGAACACTGAAGCTTTCTTT.

This clonotype was recorded a few times. The gene calls are TRBV11-2 and TRBJ1-5, with TRBD1 identical over 7 bases. Germline V gene lookup returns CDR1 SGHAT and CDR2 FQNNGV. The CDR3 extends over 18 amino acids. V dropped 5 bases and J dropped 7; count of bases not matched to a gene: 20. The CDR3 nucleotides are TGTGCCAGCAGCGAGTCCCACGCAGGGGGTCCTTTTTTGCAGCCCCAGCATTTT. Encoded protein: CASSESHAGGPFLQPQHF.

This clonotype was counted ten times or more. The rearrangement joins TRBV28 to TRBJ2-5; D is perhaps TRBD1 or TRBD2 (6 bases each). Between the trimmed V and J ends, which lost 2 bases and 5 bases, there was a span of 15 bases. The CDR3 spans 15 residues. The germline V gene has CDR1 MDHEN and CDR2 SYDVKM. In nucleotides, the CDR3 is TGTGCCAGCAGTTTACCTCAGGGGAGGAGGGAGACCCAGTACTTC. It yields the protein CASSLPQGRRETQYF.

The genes are TRBV7-2 and TRBJ2-1, with 9 positions matching TRBD2. The V and J ends lost 5 bases and 3 bases, in that order; junction bases with no gene match: 11. CDR3 length equals 17 residues. Germline CDR1 reads SGHTA; CDR2 reads FQGNSA. The CDR3 DNA reads TGTGCCAGCAGCCCCTCTACCGGACTAGCGCGCTACAATGAGCAGTTCTTC. Its protein product is CASSPSTGLARYNEQFF.

CDR3 bases: TGCAGCGTGGCCCGGGACAGGGGCGAAGAGACTGAAGCTTTCTTT. It specifies CSVARDRGEETEAFF. The rearrangement links TRBV29-1 to TRBJ1-1; 10 positions agree with TRBD1. Germline-derived CDR1 and CDR2 are SQVTM and ANQGSEA. The V gene end was trimmed by 6 bases and the J gene end by 5 bases; junction bases not matched to a gene: 12. The CDR3 runs to 15 residues.

The J gene is TRBJ1-2, the V gene TRBV28; 10 bases map to TRBD1. The V segment lost 0 bases and the J segment 2 bases; nucleotides outside the gene matches: 3. From germline, CDR1 is MDHEN and CDR2 SYDVKM. The CDR3 runs to 16 residues. CDR3 sequence (DNA): TGTGCCAGCAGTTTATGGACAGGGGGCTTAAACTATGGCTACACCTTC. Translated, it gives CASSLWTGGLNYGYTF.

In this sample, this clonotype turned up many times. The rearrangement links TRBV2 to TRBJ1-5; D uncertain. This CDR3 is built from 12 residues. V shed 5 bases and J shed 3 bases, with 5 bases lying between them. CDR1 and CDR2 from the germline V gene are SNHLY and FYNNEI. DNA of the CDR3: TGTGCCAGCAGTCGAATCAATCAGCCCCAGCATTTT. Translation gives CASSRINQPQHF.

There are a few counts of this clonotype. The chain recombines TRBV19 with TRBJ1-4; D gene uncertain. The CDR3 consists of 12 residues. Trimming removed 8 bases at V and 8 bases at J, with 12 bases between. The germline CDR1 and CDR2 sequences are LNHDA and SQIVND (reference sequence). CDR3 bases: TGTGCCAGTCTTTCAAGTGGGGAAAAACTGTTTTTT. Translating gives CASLSSGEKLFF.

This clonotype was seen many times. This sequence joins TRBV25-1 and TRBJ1-2; D may be TRBD1 (6 bases). Trimming pared 2 bases from V and 5 bases from J, leaving 9 bases between. The CDR3 is 13 residues long. CDR1 and CDR2 from the germline V gene are MGHDK and SYGVNS. This chain's CDR3 is CASSEMTGYGYTF. CDR3 sequence (DNA): TGTGCCAGCAGTGAAATGACAGGATATGGCTACACCTTC.

The V call is TRBV4-2, the J call TRBJ1-4; 9 bases map to TRBD1. V trimming: 4 bases; J trimming: 6 bases; junction bases outside the gene matches: 3. The CDR3 runs to 14 residues. The germline V gene encodes CDR1 LGHNA and CDR2 YNFKEQ. CDR3 residues: CASSLWTGDEKLFF. DNA for the CDR3: TGTGCCAGCAGCCTTTGGACAGGGGATGAAAAACTGTTTTTT.

This clonotype was observed at least ten times. CDR3 DNA sequence: TGTGCCAGCAGTGTGGGGCTGGGGAACACTGAAGCTTTCTTT. Its protein is CASSVGLGNTEAFF. V and J are TRBV2 and TRBJ1-1; TRBD1 is a possible D gene (5 bases). There are 14 residues in the CDR3. The ends were cut back, 4 bases at V and 1 base at J, with 10 bases in the middle. Per germline, CDR1 SNHLY and CDR2 FYNNEI.

This clonotype has just a few counts. The J gene is TRBJ2-7, the V gene TRBV12-3 or TRBV12-4; D not certain. This CDR3 region has 13 residues. V was pared by 4 bases and J by 3 bases, with 10 bases between. The CDR3 loop is CASSSLSDYEQYF. In DNA, the CDR3 is TGTGCCAGCAGTTCTCTCAGCGACTACGAGCAGTACTTC.

This clonotype was seen only a few times. The genes are TRBV19 and TRBJ2-6; 11 bases are a match to TRBD1. After removal of 7 bases from V and 2 bases from J, the junction contained 7 bases not matched to a gene. The CDR3 runs 17 residues. CDR1 and CDR2 (germline): LNHDA, SQIVND (reference sequence). The CDR3 region has the DNA TGTGCCAGTACTAAAGGACAGGGGGCAACTGGGGCCAACGTCCTGACTTTC. Protein sequence: CASTKGQGATGANVLTF.

This chain joins TRBV30 and TRBJ1-1; possibly TRBD1 for D (6 bases). The CDR3 totals 16 residues. Germline V gene sequence: CDR1 GTSNPN, CDR2 SVGIG (reference sequence). Trimming took off 2 bases at V and 4 bases at J, with 20 bases between the two ends. The CDR3 spells CAWSRGGRSLGTEAFF. DNA for the CDR3: TGTGCCTGGAGTCGCGGGGGGCGTTCTTTGGGCACTGAAGCTTTCTTT. Together with reference TRBV30 and TRBJ1-1, the CDR3 gives the full variable domain: SQTIHQWPATLVQPVGSPLSLECTVEGTSNPNLYWYRQAAGRGLQLLFYSVGIGQISSEVPQNLSASRPQDRQFILSSKKLLLSDSGFYLCAWSRGGRSLGTEAFFGQGTRLTVV.

Of note for this clonotype: Since a much larger clone is just one base distant, this may be a read error. The chain uses TRBV2 and TRBJ2-2; 11 bases match TRBD2. The CDR3 totals 17 residues. Germline assignment: CDR1 SNHLY and CDR2 FYNNEI. V gave up 10 bases and J gave up 6 bases; unmatched junction bases: 16. CDR3 in amino acids: CATRGTSGFSESGELFF. The CDR3 region has the DNA TGTGCCACCAGGGGGACTAGCGGATTTTCGGAGTCCGGGGAGCTGTTTTTT.

The table lists this clonotype with a few counts. The chain combines TRBV20-1 with TRBJ2-2; D is unresolved. V lost 3 bases and J 4 bases, leaving 15 bases between the germline ends. Germline V lookup: CDR1 DFQATT, CDR2 SNEGSKA (reference sequence). The CDR3 contains 15 residues. As DNA, the CDR3 is TGCAGTGCTAGTCGGTATGGGGTGGGCACCGGGGAGCTGTTTTTT. Its translation is CSASRYGVGTGELFF.

Worth noting for this clonotype: Given a much more abundant clone one base away, this may be a read error. CDR3 in DNA: TGTGCCAGCAGTGTAACAGGGGGGTACGAGCAGTACTTC. This encodes CASSVTGGYEQYF. V gene TRBV25-1 combines with J gene TRBJ2-7, with 8 bases matching TRBD1. Germline CDR1 and CDR2: MGHDK and SYGVNS. The CDR3 has 13 residues. J lost 4 bases, V lost 4 bases, and 3 bases had no gene match.

There are many counts of this clonotype. The chain couples TRBV29-1 to TRBJ1-2; perhaps TRBD1 as D (5 bases). The germline V gene encodes CDR1 SQVTM and CDR2 ANQGSEA. V lost 4 bases and J lost 5, with 11 bases in between. The CDR3 extends over 12 amino acids. The CDR3 sequence is CSVGGGMYGYTF. The CDR3, as DNA: TGCAGCGTTGGTGGGGGGATGTATGGCTACACCTTC. Complete variable domain (other parts from reference TRBV29-1 and TRBJ1-2): SAVISQKPSRDICQRGTSLTIQCQVDSQVTMMFWYRQQPGQSLTLIATANQGSEATYESGFVIDKFPISRPNLTFSTLTVSNMSPEDSSIYLCSVGGGMYGYTFGSGTRLTVV.

In this sample, this clonotype turned up once. A much larger clone differs from this one at a single base, so this may be a read error. This rearrangement joins TRBV28 to TRBJ2-6, with D maybe TRBD1 (5 bases). CDR3 length: 15 residues. CDR1 is MDHEN and CDR2 is SYDVKM in the germline V gene. The CDR3 sequence: CASSLQLLGANVPTF. The DNA for the CDR3 is TGTGCCAGCAGTCTCCAGTTACTTGGGGCCAACGTCCCGACTTTC.

The chain employs TRBV6-1 and TRBJ2-7; 9 bases fit TRBD2. CDR3 length: 15 amino acids. The V gene end was trimmed by 3 bases and the J gene end by 2 bases; junction bases not matched to a gene: 5. Germline assignment: CDR1 MNHNS and CDR2 SASEGT. The CDR3 loop reads CASSDPSGNTYEQYF. CDR3 sequence (DNA): TGTGCCAGCAGTGACCCTAGCGGGAACACCTACGAGCAGTACTTC.

Only a few counts were recorded for this clonotype. The V gene is TRBV7-9, the J gene TRBJ1-1; 7 bases agree with TRBD1. Losses at the gene ends were 9 bases for V and 1 base for J; bases not matched to a gene: 5. CDR3 length: 13 residues. The V gene's germline CDR1 is SEHNR and CDR2 FQNEAQ (reference sequence). The CDR3 region is CASSKGANTEAFF. The CDR3 DNA follows: TGTGCCAGTAGTAAGGGGGCGAACACTGAAGCTTTCTTT.

Here the CDR3 reads CAWRVLGRSYEQYF. CDR3 DNA: TGTGCCTGGAGGGTCCTGGGAAGGTCCTACGAGCAGTACTTC. This chain uses TRBV30 with TRBJ2-7; D not certain. Deletions cut 3 bases from V and 1 base from J, with 13 bases between. The CDR3 is 14 residues long. The germline V gene has CDR1 GTSNPN and CDR2 SVGIG (reference sequence). The whole variable domain, filled in from reference TRBV30 and TRBJ2-7, reads SQTIHQWPATLVQPVGSPLSLECTVEGTSNPNLYWYRQAAGRGLQLLFYSVGIGQISSEVPQNLSASRPQDRQFILSSKKLLLSDSGFYLCAWRVLGRSYEQYFGPGTRLTVT.

This clonotype was picked up many times. This chain connects TRBV2 to TRBJ2-7; the D is unclear. V was cut by 2 bases and J by 4 bases, with 9 bases left in between. The CDR3 runs 13 residues. Germline CDR1 SNHLY, CDR2 FYNNEI. The CDR3 here is CASSEQSLYEQYF. CDR3 DNA: TGTGCCAGCAGTGAACAGTCATTATACGAGCAGTACTTC.

This clonotype came up many times. The V and J genes are TRBV7-2 and TRBJ2-4; the D gene could be TRBD1 or TRBD2 (6 bases each). The CDR3 has 14 residues. V dropped 2 bases and J dropped 4 bases, with 9 bases sitting between them. Germline CDR1 is SGHTA and CDR2 is FQGNSA. CDR3 protein: CASSLPGAKNIQYF. In nucleotides, the CDR3 is TGTGCCAGCAGCTTACCGGGGGCAAAAAACATTCAGTACTTC.